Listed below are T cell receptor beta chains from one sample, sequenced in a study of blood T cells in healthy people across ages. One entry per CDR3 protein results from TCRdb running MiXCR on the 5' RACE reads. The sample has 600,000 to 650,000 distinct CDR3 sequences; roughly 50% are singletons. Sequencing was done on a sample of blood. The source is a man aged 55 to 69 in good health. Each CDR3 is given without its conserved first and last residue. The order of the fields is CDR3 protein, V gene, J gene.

cdr3_aa: ASSERDRGYSGYT; v_call: TRBV2; j_call: TRBJ1-2
cdr3_aa: ASSGPGRETQY; v_call: TRBV25-1; j_call: TRBJ2-5
cdr3_aa: ASSQGPGGYT; v_call: TRBV6-5; j_call: TRBJ1-2
cdr3_aa: ASIASEGAETRY; v_call: TRBV12-3/TRBV12-4; j_call: TRBJ2-7
cdr3_aa: AITRDSAAEQF; v_call: TRBV10-3; j_call: TRBJ2-1
cdr3_aa: ASGVGGRNEQF; v_call: TRBV28; j_call: TRBJ2-1
cdr3_aa: ASSEGLSGANVLT; v_call: TRBV2; j_call: TRBJ2-6
cdr3_aa: ASSPFSNQPQH; v_call: TRBV7-2; j_call: TRBJ1-5
cdr3_aa: ASSLGTPDRGYEQY; v_call: TRBV7-2; j_call: TRBJ2-7
cdr3_aa: SVRTGHPEQY; v_call: TRBV29-1; j_call: NA
cdr3_aa: ASSGGVTEQY; v_call: TRBV6-1; j_call: TRBJ2-7
cdr3_aa: ASSLALASGMETQY; v_call: TRBV5-1; j_call: TRBJ2-5
cdr3_aa: ASRLTSGGGNEQF; v_call: TRBV12-3/TRBV12-4; j_call: TRBJ2-1
cdr3_aa: ASSSTGANSYEQY; v_call: TRBV3-1; j_call: TRBJ2-7
cdr3_aa: ASMAVSSYEQY; v_call: TRBV9; j_call: TRBJ2-7
cdr3_aa: ASNRDNEQF; v_call: TRBV7-8; j_call: TRBJ2-1
cdr3_aa: ASSLAVLGTDFYEQY; v_call: TRBV5-1; j_call: TRBJ2-7
cdr3_aa: ASTRVGSGYT; v_call: TRBV5-4; j_call: TRBJ1-2
cdr3_aa: ASSQIIRDSEQF; v_call: TRBV7-9; j_call: TRBJ2-1
cdr3_aa: ASCSPGVHTDTQY; v_call: TRBV28; j_call: TRBJ2-3
cdr3_aa: ASSQFSGETQY; v_call: TRBV3-1; j_call: TRBJ2-5
cdr3_aa: TSSVQGGTYEQY; v_call: TRBV7-2; j_call: TRBJ2-7
cdr3_aa: SARSSRNTEAF; v_call: TRBV20-1; j_call: TRBJ1-1
cdr3_aa: SARDRVGYTQY; v_call: TRBV20-1; j_call: TRBJ2-3
cdr3_aa: ASSQQAKPRDEQF; v_call: TRBV4-1; j_call: TRBJ2-1
cdr3_aa: ASSGTWGGPNYGYT; v_call: TRBV25-1; j_call: TRBJ1-2
cdr3_aa: SARDQGPLSETQY; v_call: TRBV20-1; j_call: TRBJ2-5
cdr3_aa: ASSIGRNSGANVLT; v_call: TRBV5-1; j_call: TRBJ2-6
cdr3_aa: SALDGWIVQY; v_call: TRBV20-1; j_call: TRBJ2-4
cdr3_aa: ASSRIAGPQETQY; v_call: TRBV7-2; j_call: TRBJ2-5
cdr3_aa: ASSPYGAGETEAF; v_call: TRBV21-1; j_call: TRBJ1-1
cdr3_aa: ASRTGQLSSYNEQF; v_call: TRBV6-5; j_call: TRBJ2-1
cdr3_aa: ASRYPRSGEKTYNEQF; v_call: TRBV12-3/TRBV12-4; j_call: TRBJ2-1
cdr3_aa: ASDGASGGQETQY; v_call: TRBV28; j_call: TRBJ2-5
cdr3_aa: ASGSTNSDTQY; v_call: TRBV12-3/TRBV12-4; j_call: TRBJ2-3
cdr3_aa: ASSLHRGGGYGYT; v_call: TRBV7-2; j_call: TRBJ1-2
cdr3_aa: SAPLLGRSSGNTIY; v_call: TRBV20-1; j_call: TRBJ1-3
cdr3_aa: SASDSGTAGASKNIQY; v_call: TRBV20-1; j_call: TRBJ2-4
cdr3_aa: ASSSTIQWNEQF; v_call: TRBV7-9; j_call: TRBJ2-1
cdr3_aa: ASSLGGPQMYEQY; v_call: TRBV7-2; j_call: NA
cdr3_aa: ANSLLAGLSTDTQY; v_call: TRBV5-1; j_call: TRBJ2-3
cdr3_aa: ASSLVRGNEQF; v_call: TRBV11-3; j_call: TRBJ2-1
cdr3_aa: ASSLRPDNEQF; v_call: TRBV7-2; j_call: TRBJ2-1
cdr3_aa: ASSPPTAATNEKLF; v_call: TRBV18; j_call: TRBJ1-4
cdr3_aa: ATSQTGYSNEQF; v_call: TRBV24-1; j_call: TRBJ2-1
cdr3_aa: ASSFVINQPQH; v_call: TRBV12-3/TRBV12-4; j_call: TRBJ1-5
cdr3_aa: SARFRDGETQY; v_call: TRBV20-1; j_call: TRBJ2-5
cdr3_aa: ASSSPTGLSYEQY; v_call: TRBV13; j_call: TRBJ2-7
cdr3_aa: ASSQRTLNYGYT; v_call: TRBV3-1; j_call: TRBJ1-2
cdr3_aa: ASSKMKSWGLERSTNEKLF; v_call: TRBV21-1; j_call: TRBJ1-4
cdr3_aa: ASSFSTDSTDTQY; v_call: TRBV3-1; j_call: TRBJ2-3
cdr3_aa: AISEQAPQETQY; v_call: TRBV10-3; j_call: TRBJ2-5
cdr3_aa: ASSPRDRGLGNEQF; v_call: TRBV27; j_call: TRBJ2-1
cdr3_aa: ASSPGQGINIQY; v_call: TRBV21-1; j_call: TRBJ2-4
cdr3_aa: ASSLVGRGPQETQY; v_call: TRBV7-7; j_call: TRBJ2-5
cdr3_aa: ASRVGVEAGANVLT; v_call: TRBV19; j_call: TRBJ2-6
cdr3_aa: SVETVERDTQY; v_call: TRBV29-1; j_call: TRBJ2-3
cdr3_aa: ASSSFQGSQETQY; v_call: TRBV12-3/TRBV12-4; j_call: TRBJ2-5
cdr3_aa: AGSSPHRGAGHGYT; v_call: TRBV27; j_call: TRBJ1-2